The present T cell receptor (beta chain) was sequenced within a study of T cell changes during pregnancy in multiple sclerosis. Only in-frame clones appear in the TCRdb table, and some are missing; sequencing was by immunoSEQ multiplex PCR. The sample gives about 85,000 clones, more than 85% of which show up once; around 2.3% is in the top ten. The sample consisted of peripheral blood, taken in the first trimester of pregnancy. This TCR derives from a female donor with multiple sclerosis, enrolled in a pregnancy study.

DNA of the CDR3: TGTGCCAGCCCGGACAGGGTACACACTGAAGCTTTCTTT. As protein: CASPDRVHTEAFF. J is TRBJ1-1 and V is TRBV6-1, with 8 bases matching TRBD1. V gave up 8 bases and J gave up 3 bases; unmatched junction bases: 5. Germline CDR1 is MNHNS and CDR2 is SASEGT. The length of the CDR3 is 13 residues.